The entry below gives a single T cell receptor beta chain sequence along with its context. The V gene's germline CDR1 is SGHTA and CDR2 FQGTGA. The CDR3 has 16 amino acids. V shed 2 bases, J shed 4 bases, and the junction held 7 bases outside the gene matches. This entry comes from a study of blood T cell repertoires in COVID-19. In the source study's methods: Amplifying reference gene primers gave estimates of nucleated cell counts. Only in-frame clones appear in the TCRdb table, and some are missing; sequencing was by immunoSEQ multiplex PCR. For V, J and clone size, that table is used; D and trimming come from the DNA. Of tens of thousands of clones in the sample, roughly 80% were seen once.

The receptor was isolated from a man at least 80 years old with active or convalescent COVID-19. The chain recombines TRBV7-3 with TRBJ1-1, with 10 nucleotides matching TRBD1. Sequenced material: peripheral blood. Here the CDR3 reads CASSLGQGVRVTEAFF. CDR3 DNA: TGTGCCAGCAGCTTAGGACAGGGGGTCCGAGTCACTGAAGCTTTCTTT.